One sample yielded the 5 T cell receptor beta chains listed below, sequenced in a study of T cell repertoires in urothelial bladder cancer. The protocol was immunoSEQ multiplex PCR, while the TCRdb copy is restricted to in-frame clones and leaves out a portion. The sample has about 10,000 clones, roughly 58% seen once. Source material: tumor-infiltrating cells from bladder cancer. The receptor set was obtained from a human donor with urothelial carcinoma.

This clone was picked up a small number of times. This chain uses TRBV5-1 with TRBJ1-1; tentative D call: TRBD1 (5 bases). Per germline, CDR1 SGHRS and CDR2 YFSETQ. This CDR3 contains 15 residues. The ends were cut back, 4 bases at V and 5 bases at J, with 18 bases in the middle. The CDR3 DNA follows: TGCGCCAGCAGCGTGTTTGCGGGGGGAGATACTGAAGCTTTCTTT. Residues: CASSVFAGGDTEAFF.

This clone was counted between two and nine times. V and J are TRBV28 and TRBJ2-3, with 7 positions matching TRBD2. Germline CDR1 and CDR2: MDHEN and SYDVKM. The length of the CDR3 is 14 residues. The J segment lost 0 bases and the V segment lost 3 bases, leaving 0 bases of the junction unmatched. The CDR3 region is CASSLGGSTDTQYF. CDR3 nucleotides: TGTGCCAGCAGTTTGGGGGGGAGCACAGATACGCAGTATTTT.

The chain recombines TRBV11-2 with TRBJ1-2, with 7 bases fitting TRBD1. CDR1 and CDR2 (germline): SGHAT, FQNNGV. The CDR3 contains 16 residues. V lost 1 base, J lost 4 bases, and 9 bases stayed unmatched. The CDR3 DNA reads TGTGCCAGCAGCTTAGGAAGGGACAGCCAGTTCTATGGCTACACCTTC. This encodes CASSLGRDSQFYGYTF.

In regard to this clone: A read error may account for a junction end that differs from germline. This chain joins TRBV5-4 and TRBJ1-1; D not resolved. Germline CDR1 reads SGHNT; CDR2 reads YYREEE (reference sequence). The CDR3 has 13 amino acids. The CDR3 spells CASNLQENTEAFF. The CDR3 DNA sequence: TGTGCCAGCAACTTGCAGGAAAACACTGAAGCTTTCTTT.

The rearrangement joins TRBV7-8 to TRBJ2-2; perhaps D is TRBD1 or TRBD2 (5 bases each). Germline lookup yields CDR1 SGHVS and CDR2 FQNEAQ. The CDR3 is made up of 15 amino acids. V lost 5 bases and J lost 4, with 14 bases in between. CDR3 protein: CASSPRSGPTGELFF. The CDR3 nucleotides read TGTGCCAGCAGCCCGCGATCGGGGCCCACCGGGGAGCTGTTTTTT. Looking up the rest from reference TRBV7-8 and TRBJ2-2 gives the full variable domain: GAGVSQSPRYKVAKRGQDVALRCDPISGHVSLFWYQQALGQGPEFLTYFQNEAQLDKSGLPSDRFFAERPEGSVSTLKIQRTQQEDSAVYLCASSPRSGPTGELFFGEGSRLTVL.